The sequence of this T cell receptor beta chain was determined in a study of Ad26.COV2.S vaccination and SARS-CoV-2 variants. Overall study context: Participant was drawn from the COV1001 Ad26.COV2.S trial arm. Points from the study as a whole: Vaccine and placebo groups showed comparable non-spike TCR breadth.

The V gene's germline CDR1 is KGHSH and CDR2 LQKENI. This CDR3 comprises 13 residues. With 11 bases removed from V and 9 bases from J, the gap between germline ends came to 17 bases. TCRdb's copy holds only in-frame clones and misses some; the assay was immunoSEQ multiplex PCR. Here the sample spans 300,000 to 400,000 clones, about 88% being singletons. Sample treatment: some 20 received Ad26.COV2.S at low or high dose, single or two shots; about five received placebo; per-sample allocation not given. Sampling took place 63 days after the first vaccine or placebo injection. As to this clone: The antigen remains undetermined.

The gene calls are TRBV18 and TRBJ1-6; weak D call: TRBD1 (5 bases). This TCR was sampled from a person between 18 and 60 years old who received the Ad26.COV2.S COVID-19 vaccine or a placebo. The specimen was peripheral blood, collected in a trial of Ad26.COV2.S vaccine versus placebo. This CDR3 reads CAAGMGGTSPLHF. CDR3 nucleotides: TGTGCCGCAGGAATGGGGGGGACTTCACCCCTCCACTTT.